Listed here is a single TCR beta chain. The antigen remains unidentified. The data were taken from a study of PD-1 blockade in classical Hodgkin lymphoma. Study-level results: At C4D1, TCR diversity had climbed significantly for CD4+ cells, though not for CD8+ cells. Complete responders had baseline diversity similar to newly diagnosed patients.

The time point here: cycle 4 day 1 (C4D1), after more than five weeks of nivolumab. All patients experienced relapse after autologous stem cell transplantation, and brentuximab vedotin exposure was variable. The protocol was immunoSEQ multiplex PCR, while the TCRdb copy is restricted to in-frame clones and leaves out a portion. The repertoire holds tens of thousands of clones, with about 90% as singletons. The TCR sequence derives from a human donor with classical Hodgkin lymphoma. The specimen comprised peripheral blood mononuclear cells (PBMCs), sampled before the fourth cycle of nivolumab.

CDR3 DNA: TGCGCCAGCAGCCCCGGACAGGGTAACACCGGGGAGCTGTTTTTT. This gives the protein CASSPGQGNTGELFF. The genes are TRBV5-1 and TRBJ2-2; TRBD1 agrees at 8 bases. The germline V gene encodes CDR1 SGHRS and CDR2 YFSETQ. The CDR3 loop spans 15 amino acids. J gave up 2 bases and V 4 bases, and 4 bases lay outside the gene matches.